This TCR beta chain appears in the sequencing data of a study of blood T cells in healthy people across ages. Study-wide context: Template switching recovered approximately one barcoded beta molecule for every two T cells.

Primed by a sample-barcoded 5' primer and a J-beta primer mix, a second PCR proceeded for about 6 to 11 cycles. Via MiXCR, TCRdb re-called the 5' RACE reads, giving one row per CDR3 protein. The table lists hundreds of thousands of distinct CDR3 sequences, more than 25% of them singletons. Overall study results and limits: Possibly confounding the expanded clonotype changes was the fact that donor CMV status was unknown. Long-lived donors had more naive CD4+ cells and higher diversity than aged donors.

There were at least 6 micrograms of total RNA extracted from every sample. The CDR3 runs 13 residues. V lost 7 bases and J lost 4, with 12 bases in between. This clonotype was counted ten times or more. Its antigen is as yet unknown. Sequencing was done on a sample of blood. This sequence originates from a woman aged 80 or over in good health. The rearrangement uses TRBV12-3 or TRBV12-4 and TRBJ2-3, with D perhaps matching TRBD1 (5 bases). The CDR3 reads CASMAPGPDTQYF. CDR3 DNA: TGTGCCAGCATGGCCCCAGGGCCAGATACGCAGTATTTT.